These 22 T cell receptor beta chains share one sample of origin, sequenced in a study of control samples from healthy donors and cancer patients. Libraries were prepared by immunoSEQ multiplex PCR; TCRdb keeps only in-frame clonotypes and omits some of them. The sample gives about 92,000 clones, 82% of which show up once; about 10% is in the top ten. Sequenced: blood. These receptors were collected from a woman aged 60 to 75 in good health.

The chain has TRBV19 and TRBJ1-4; TRBD1 matches at 7 bases. This CDR3 spans 15 amino acids. V trimming: 5 bases; J trimming: 3 bases; junction bases outside the gene matches: 6. CDR1 and CDR2 from the germline V gene are LNHDA and SQIVND (reference sequence). In DNA form, the CDR3 reads TGTGCCAGTAGTCTACCGGGACAGCCTAATGAAAAACTGTTTTTT. This sequence encodes CASSLPGQPNEKLFF.

There are a few counts of this clone. The rearrangement links TRBV6-5 to TRBJ1-2; no definite D call. CDR3 length: 13 amino acids. Germline V lookup: CDR1 MNHEY, CDR2 SVGAGI. V lost 10 bases and J lost 4, with 16 bases in between. The CDR3 protein is CATLTHDGYGYTF. CDR3 DNA: TGTGCCACCTTGACTCACGACGGCTATGGCTACACCTTC.

This chain joins TRBV28 and TRBJ1-2, with 12 bases identical to TRBD1. V gave up 10 bases and J gave up 7 bases; unmatched junction bases: 10. This CDR3 is built from 14 residues. Germline V gene lookup returns CDR1 MDHEN and CDR2 SYDVKM. CDR3 nucleotide sequence: TGTGCCACCCCCCGCCGGGACAGGGGGCTTGGCTACACCTTC. Translation gives CATPRRDRGLGYTF.

The chain employs TRBV19 and TRBJ1-1; 7 bases map to TRBD1. Germline V gives CDR1 LNHDA, CDR2 SQIVND (reference sequence). The CDR3 has 17 residues. V lost 6 bases, J lost 5 bases, and 18 bases stayed unmatched. CDR3: CASRDYRGQTGGTEAFF. The CDR3 DNA follows: TGTGCCAGTAGGGACTACAGGGGTCAAACCGGCGGGACTGAAGCTTTCTTT.

The chain is built from TRBV27 and TRBJ1-1; a weak D match, TRBD1 (6 bases). V was clipped by 8 bases and J by 1 base, with 20 bases between them. Per germline, CDR1 MNHEY and CDR2 SMNVEV (reference sequence). The CDR3 loop spans 16 amino acids. The CDR3 reads CASQPTTLTGNTEAFF. The CDR3 region has the DNA TGTGCCAGCCAACCGACGACCCTGACAGGGAACACTGAAGCTTTCTTT.

The chain carries TRBV4-3 and TRBJ2-5; D is uncertain. The length of the CDR3 is 13 residues. Germline V lookup: CDR1 LGHNA, CDR2 YSLEER. Trimming took 1 base from V and 4 from J, leaving 7 bases between them. CDR3 in amino acids: CASSQGLSETQYF. The CDR3 coding sequence is TGCGCCAGCAGCCAAGGTTTATCAGAGACCCAGTACTTC.

The chain couples TRBV6-6 to TRBJ1-1, with no clear D. This CDR3 has 12 amino acids. Germline assignment: CDR1 MNHNY and CDR2 SVGAGI (reference sequence). V lost 6 bases and J lost 0, with 5 bases in between. This chain's CDR3 is CASRELNTEAFF. Here the CDR3 DNA reads TGTGCCAGCAGAGAGTTGAACACTGAAGCTTTCTTT.

This chain uses TRBV3-1 (or the pseudogene TRBV3-2) with TRBJ1-2; the D gene is possibly TRBD1 (6 bases). The V gene lost 7 bases and the J gene lost 8 bases, with 17 bases spanning the gap. Looked up from germline, CDR1 is LGHDT and CDR2 is YNNKEL (reference sequence). This CDR3 region has 13 residues. CDR3 protein: CASTKGGKEGYTF. The CDR3 region has the DNA TGTGCCAGCACCAAAGGGGGAAAGGAGGGCTACACCTTC.

The V gene is TRBV10-3, the J gene TRBJ2-5; D may be TRBD2 (6 bases). Trimming took 10 bases from V and 5 from J, leaving 17 bases between them. The germline gives CDR1 ENHRY, CDR2 SYGVKD. This CDR3 region has 13 residues. The CDR3 coding sequence is TGTGCCACCGATGGGGGGTCCGGGGAGACCCAGTACTTC. This sequence encodes CATDGGSGETQYF.

This chain links TRBV7-9 with TRBJ2-3, with D uncertain. The germline V gene encodes CDR1 SEHNR and CDR2 FQNEAQ (reference sequence). There are 13 residues in the CDR3. Trimming cost V 5 bases and J 2 bases, with 8 bases left between them. The CDR3 loop is CASSPRATDTQYF. The CDR3 nucleotides are TGTGCCAGCAGCCCCCGGGCCACAGATACGCAGTATTTT. The entire variable domain, with the rest obtained from reference TRBV7-9 and TRBJ2-3, is as follows: DTGVSQNPRHKITKRGQNVTFRCDPISEHNRLYWYRQTLGQGPEFLTYFQNEAQLEKSRLLSDRFSAERPKGSFSTLEIQRTEQGDSAMYLCASSPRATDTQYFGPGTRLTVL.

The chain is built from TRBV7-2 and TRBJ1-5, with 8 nucleotides matching TRBD1. The germline V gene has CDR1 SGHTA and CDR2 FQGNSA. J was trimmed by 6 bases and V by 0 bases; bases with no gene match: 4. The CDR3 loop spans 15 amino acids. The CDR3 sequence: CASSLARGLSQPQHF. The CDR3, as DNA: TGTGCCAGCAGCTTAGCCAGGGGGCTGTCTCAGCCCCAGCATTTT.

The chain links TRBV6-5 to TRBJ1-6, with 8 positions matching TRBD1. The trim removed 7 bases at V and 6 bases at J, leaving 5 bases unmatched. Germline lookup yields CDR1 MNHEY and CDR2 SVGAGI. This CDR3 has 14 amino acids. CDR3 sequence reads: CASMTGAPNSPLHF. The CDR3 nucleotides read TGTGCCAGCATGACAGGGGCCCCTAATTCACCCCTCCACTTT.

The V gene is TRBV10-2, the J gene TRBJ2-2, with TRBD1 as a possible D gene (5 bases). V shed 7 bases and J shed 0 bases, with 12 bases lying between them. This CDR3 contains 15 residues. Germline CDR1 and CDR2: WSHSY and SAAADI. The CDR3 sequence is CASTGAGANTGELFF. CDR3 nucleotides: TGCGCCAGCACTGGGGCCGGAGCGAACACCGGGGAGCTGTTTTTT.

The chain uses TRBV19 and TRBJ2-5; 7 bases map to TRBD1. The CDR3 loop spans 13 amino acids. Germline CDR1 and CDR2: LNHDA and SQIVND (reference sequence). With V trimmed by 6 bases and J by 3 bases, 4 bases remained unmatched. The CDR3 reads CASRKTGKETQYF. DNA for the CDR3: TGTGCCAGTAGGAAGACAGGGAAAGAGACCCAGTACTTC. Full variable domain (remainder filled in from reference TRBV19 and TRBJ2-5): DGGITQSPKYLFRKEGQNVTLSCEQNLNHDAMYWYRQDPGQGLRLIYYSQIVNDFQKGDIAEGYSVSREKKESFPLTVTSAQKNPTAFYLCASRKTGKETQYFGPGTRLLVL.

The rearrangement links TRBV4-3 to TRBJ2-3; D may be TRBD2 (5 bases). In germline, CDR1 is LGHNA, CDR2 YSLEER. This CDR3 contains 15 residues. V was clipped by 4 bases and J by 0 bases, with 11 bases between them. The CDR3 region has the DNA TGCGCCAGCAGCCTTGGACTTCAAAGCACAGATACGCAGTATTTT. It codes for CASSLGLQSTDTQYF.

As regards this clone: The sample holds other DNA sequences that translate to the same CDR3. The chain employs TRBV6-5 and TRBJ1-4; D unresolved. V gave up 0 bases and J gave up 2 bases, with 7 bases separating them. The CDR3 spans 15 residues. The germline CDR1 and CDR2 sequences are MNHEY and SVGAGI. The CDR3 reads CASSYSTATNEKLFF. The CDR3 coding sequence is TGTGCCAGCAGTTACTCGACGGCTACTAATGAAAAACTGTTTTTT.

The rearrangement uses TRBV5-1 and TRBJ1-5, with TRBD1 matching over 8 bases. Germline CDR1 and CDR2: SGHRS and YFSETQ. The V and J ends lost 3 bases and 2 bases, in that order; junction bases with no gene match: 1. CDR3 length: 14 residues. CDR3 in DNA: TGCGCCAGCAGCTCGGGACAGGGCAATCAGCCCCAGCATTTT. This codes for CASSSGQGNQPQHF.

The chain combines TRBV20-1 with TRBJ2-1, with 7 bases that match TRBD2. The CDR3 loop spans 11 amino acids. The J segment lost 9 bases and the V segment lost 4 bases, leaving 3 bases of the junction unmatched. The germline CDR1 and CDR2 sequences are DFQATT and SNEGSKA (reference sequence). DNA for the CDR3: TGCAGTGCTACCGGACTAGTTGAGCAGTTCTTC. Amino acids: CSATGLVEQFF.

The CDR3 region has the DNA TGTGCCAGCAGTCGCGAAGGGGGGGTCACCTACGAGCAGTACTTC. This translates into CASSREGGVTYEQYF. This sequence joins TRBV21-1 and TRBJ2-7; the table's D gene call, TRBD2, was not cross checked with the DNA. TRBV21-1 is a pseudogene. This CDR3 spans 15 amino acids.

The chain has TRBV2 and TRBJ1-6; 8 positions agree with TRBD1. The CDR3 length is 14 residues. CDR1 is SNHLY and CDR2 is FYNNEI in the germline V gene. The V and J ends lost 8 bases and 7 bases, in that order; junction bases with no gene match: 7. The chain's CDR3 is CASYDRGANSPLHF. DNA of the CDR3: TGTGCCAGCTACGACAGGGGCGCCAATTCACCCCTCCACTTT.

This clone showed up just a few times. The chain uses TRBV4-2 and TRBJ1-6, with D possibly matching TRBD1 (6 bases). Looked up from germline, CDR1 is LGHNA and CDR2 is YNFKEQ. The germline V and J ends were trimmed by 3 bases and 8 bases, with 17 bases remaining between them. This CDR3 has 16 amino acids. The CDR3 sequence is CASSQLPGAGDSPLHF. In DNA, the CDR3 is TGTGCCAGCAGCCAGTTACCGGGAGCAGGGGATTCACCCCTCCACTTT.

Turning to this clone: Other DNA sequences in the same sample also yield this CDR3. The CDR3 loop reads CASSEQNTEAFF. CDR3 DNA sequence: TGTGCCAGCAGTGAGCAGAACACTGAAGCTTTCTTT. J is TRBJ1-1 and V is TRBV2, with unresolved D. V shed 3 bases and J shed 1 base, with 3 bases lying between them. This CDR3 spans 12 amino acids. Germline assignment: CDR1 SNHLY and CDR2 FYNNEI.